Shown below are 21 T cell receptor beta chains from a single sample sequenced in a study of blood T cell repertoires in COVID-19. TCRdb keeps only in-frame clones here, not all; method: immunoSEQ multiplex PCR. The data show 45,000 to 65,000 clones, roughly 87% seen once. The sequenced material came from peripheral blood. Source of these receptors: a human donor with acute or convalescent COVID-19. The donor label of this sample is uncertain.

The rearrangement uses TRBV5-1 and TRBJ1-2, with 10 nucleotides matching TRBD1. J gave up 4 bases and V 0 bases, and 21 bases lay outside the gene matches. Germline V gives CDR1 SGHRS, CDR2 YFSETQ. The CDR3 runs 21 residues. The CDR3 bases are TGCGCCAGCAGCTTGGGCCTAATGGAGCCGGGACAGGGGAACGGAGGCTATGGCTACACCTTC. Translating it yields CASSLGLMEPGQGNGGYGYTF.

V and J are TRBV29-1 and TRBJ1-1; 7 bases are a match to TRBD1. The CDR3 has 12 residues. V gave up 4 bases and J gave up 5 bases; unmatched junction bases: 4. The germline CDR1 and CDR2 sequences are SQVTM and ANQGSEA. CDR3 in amino acids: CSVGQGKTEAFF. The CDR3 nucleotides are TGCAGCGTTGGACAGGGTAAGACTGAAGCTTTCTTT. The full variable domain, completed using reference TRBV29-1 and TRBJ1-1, is SAVISQKPSRDICQRGTSLTIQCQVDSQVTMMFWYRQQPGQSLTLIATANQGSEATYESGFVIDKFPISRPNLTFSTLTVSNMSPEDSSIYLCSVGQGKTEAFFGQGTRLTVV.

The chain has TRBV19 and TRBJ1-4; 9 bases line up with TRBD1. The CDR3 spans 14 residues. The germline V gene has CDR1 LNHDA and CDR2 SQIVND (reference sequence). V was pared by 5 bases and J by 8 bases, with 6 bases of the junction left unmatched. This CDR3 reads CASSHRDRVEKLFF. The CDR3 DNA reads TGTGCCAGTAGTCACCGGGACAGGGTGGAAAAACTGTTTTTT.

J is TRBJ2-1 and V is TRBV7-2; 7 positions match TRBD1. This CDR3 comprises 15 residues. Germline CDR1 and CDR2: SGHTA and FQGNSA. Germline trimming cut 5 bases from V and 2 bases from J; bases unmatched to any gene: 6. The DNA for the CDR3 is TGTGCCAGCAGCCCACAGGGGCGGACCTACAATGAGCAGTTCTTC. Translating gives CASSPQGRTYNEQFF.

J is TRBJ1-2 and V is TRBV5-1, with 7 bases identical to TRBD1. There are 14 residues in the CDR3. Germline CDR1 is SGHRS and CDR2 is YFSETQ. The ends lost 4 bases at V and 0 bases at J; junction bases unmatched: 3. The CDR3 coding sequence is TGCGCCAGCAGCCCTCAGGGGGCTAACTATGGCTACACCTTC. The encoded protein is CASSPQGANYGYTF.

CDR3 region: CASSLLRRVEQFF. CDR3 DNA sequence: TGTGCCAGCAGCTTACTCAGGCGTGTTGAGCAGTTCTTC. The chain has TRBV28 and TRBJ2-1, with unresolved D. CDR1 and CDR2 from the germline V gene are MDHEN and SYDVKM. The CDR3 spans 13 residues. V was clipped by 6 bases and J by 9 bases, with 15 bases between them.

The DNA for the CDR3 is TGTGCCAGCAGCTTTTCTTTTGCAACTAATGAAAAACTGTTTTTT. As protein: CASSFSFATNEKLFF. The chain carries TRBV9 and TRBJ1-4; D is ambiguous. CDR1 and CDR2 (germline): SGDLS, YYNGEE. V was pared by 4 bases and J by 0 bases, with 10 bases between. The CDR3 totals 15 residues.

The chain links TRBV6-5 to TRBJ1-1; TRBD1 matches at 7 bases. CDR3 length: 14 residues. Trimming cost V 2 bases and J 3 bases; bases outside gene matches: 3. The germline V gene has CDR1 MNHEY and CDR2 SVGAGI. The CDR3 reads CASSYGRGDTEAFF. The DNA for the CDR3 is TGTGCCAGCAGTTACGGCAGGGGGGACACTGAAGCTTTCTTT.

The chain joins TRBV27 to TRBJ2-2; the D is unclear. Trimming cost V 5 bases and J 6 bases, with 10 bases left between them. Germline CDR1 is MNHEY and CDR2 is SMNVEV (reference sequence). This CDR3 has 13 residues. CDR3 in DNA: TGTGCCAGCAGTCTTCTGAGCTCCGGGGAGCTGTTTTTT. Residues: CASSLLSSGELFF.

The chain is built from TRBV6-5 and TRBJ2-7; 7 positions match TRBD1. The germline CDR1 and CDR2 sequences are MNHEY and SVGAGI. CDR3 length equals 14 residues. The ends lost 2 bases at V and 6 bases at J; junction bases unmatched: 7. The CDR3 loop is CASSYGTEGAEQYF. The CDR3 nucleotides read TGTGCCAGCAGTTACGGGACAGAGGGCGCCGAGCAGTACTTC.

This clone was seen a handful of times. The chain links TRBV7-9 to TRBJ2-7; no clear D gene. This CDR3 region has 16 residues. Trimming removed 5 bases from V and 1 base from J, with 18 bases in between. Germline V gene sequence: CDR1 SEHNR, CDR2 FQNEAQ (reference sequence). The CDR3 spells CASSQVVTGGSYEQYF. In nucleotides, the CDR3 is TGTGCCAGCAGCCAGGTGGTTACCGGTGGGTCCTACGAGCAGTACTTC.

The gene calls are TRBV19 and TRBJ1-4; maybe TRBD1 (6 bases). This CDR3 region has 15 residues. The V gene lost 5 bases and the J gene lost 6 bases, with 16 bases spanning the gap. Germline V CDR1 and CDR2: LNHDA, SQIVND (reference sequence). The DNA of the CDR3 is TGTGCCAGTAGTCGAAACAGGGTGGAAGATGAAAAACTGTTTTTT. This codes for CASSRNRVEDEKLFF. Together with reference TRBV19 and TRBJ1-4, the CDR3 gives the full variable domain: DGGITQSPKYLFRKEGQNVTLSCEQNLNHDAMYWYRQDPGQGLRLIYYSQIVNDFQKGDIAEGYSVSREKKESFPLTVTSAQKNPTAFYLCASSRNRVEDEKLFFGSGTQLSVL.

This clone is large by share. The chain recombines TRBV10-3 with TRBJ1-3; D may be TRBD1 (5 bases). The V gene lost 11 bases and the J gene lost 4 bases, with 12 bases spanning the gap. Germline V gives CDR1 ENHRY, CDR2 SYGVKD. The CDR3 sequence is 12 residues long. The CDR3 nucleotides read TGTGCCGCCAGGACACCGGGAAACACCATATATTTT. As protein: CAARTPGNTIYF.

The chain employs TRBV7-8 and TRBJ2-3; 7 bases line up with TRBD1. With 5 bases clipped from V and 10 bases from J, the junction kept 18 bases outside the gene matches. Germline CDR1 and CDR2: SGHVS and FQNEAQ. This CDR3 has 16 residues. CDR3 bases: TGTGCCAGCAGCCGACCTTCACAGGGGTTAGAGGTAGCGCAGTATTTT. It encodes CASSRPSQGLEVAQYF.

The rearrangement uses TRBV2 and TRBJ1-5; D may be TRBD1 (6 bases). CDR1 and CDR2 (germline): SNHLY, FYNNEI. The V gene lost 5 bases and the J gene lost 5 bases, with 16 bases spanning the gap. The CDR3 runs 15 residues. The CDR3 sequence is CASSQEQGRHQPQHF. CDR3 DNA: TGTGCCAGCAGTCAAGAACAGGGCCGCCATCAGCCCCAGCATTTT.

This clone was observed once. This chain links TRBV2 with TRBJ2-2; tentative D call: TRBD1 (6 bases). V was shortened by 7 bases and J by 7 bases, with 16 bases between the two germline ends. Germline V CDR1 and CDR2: SNHLY, FYNNEI. The CDR3 is 14 residues long. This CDR3 reads CASTMGARGGELFF. CDR3 DNA sequence: TGTGCCAGCACCATGGGGGCCAGGGGCGGGGAGCTGTTTTTT.

This chain uses TRBV27 with TRBJ1-5; possibly TRBD1 for D (5 bases). The germline V and J ends were trimmed by 1 base and 1 base, with 14 bases remaining between them. The CDR3 covers 17 residues. Germline V CDR1 and CDR2: MNHEY, SMNVEV (reference sequence). CDR3 protein: CASSLFWEGTSNQPQHF. CDR3 bases: TGTGCCAGCAGTTTATTCTGGGAGGGGACGAGCAATCAGCCCCAGCATTTT.

Written as DNA, the CDR3 is TGCGCCAGCAGCAACCACAAAGGACAGGCCCCAGATACGCAGTATTTT. This sequence encodes CASSNHKGQAPDTQYF. This chain joins TRBV4-1 and TRBJ2-3, with 7 bases that match TRBD1. CDR3 length: 16 amino acids. Germline V gives CDR1 MGHRA, CDR2 YSYEKL. With 5 bases clipped from V and 4 bases from J, the junction kept 12 bases outside the gene matches.

The chain carries TRBV3-1 (or the pseudogene TRBV3-2) and TRBJ2-5; TRBD1 aligns across 8 bases. Trimming cost V 3 bases and J 4 bases; bases outside gene matches: 7. The CDR3 is 15 amino acids. CDR1 is LGHDT and CDR2 is YNNKEL in the germline V gene (reference sequence). CDR3 residues: CASSQPTGVVETQYF. The CDR3 coding sequence is TGTGCCAGCAGCCAGCCGACAGGGGTAGTAGAGACCCAGTACTTC.

For the CDR3, the DNA is TGTGCCAGTAGTAGCCCCCGGAGCGGGAAGACAGATACGCAGTATTTT. Protein: CASSSPRSGKTDTQYF. The chain links TRBV19 to TRBJ2-3; the match to TRBD2 covers 7 bases. After removal of 4 bases from V and 3 bases from J, the junction contained 10 bases not matched to a gene. CDR1 is LNHDA, CDR2 SQIVND, per germline (reference sequence). This CDR3 has 16 amino acids.

The chain couples TRBV2 to TRBJ2-2; 8 bases line up with TRBD2. The germline V gene encodes CDR1 SNHLY and CDR2 FYNNEI. V dropped 8 bases and J dropped 5; count of bases not matched to a gene: 10. The CDR3 runs to 15 residues. The CDR3 DNA reads TGTGCCAGCCTGCAGGGGCGGGGGGTGACCGGGGAGCTGTTTTTT. It specifies CASLQGRGVTGELFF.